What follows is one TCR beta chain and its context. Its target is unknown. The data stem from a study of a mutant IDH1 vaccine in newly diagnosed glioma. Whole-study context: Vaccine dosing followed radiotherapy by 4-6 weeks, or accompanied temozolomide cycles. Patients under treatment included approximately 62% males and about 38% females and had a mean age of approximately 40 years.

The assay was immunoSEQ multiplex PCR, and TCRdb's table has in-frame clones only and misses some. The repertoire holds tens of thousands of clones, with roughly 71% as singletons. The time point is: week 35, safety follow-up. Doses of 300 ug of mutant IDH1 20-mer peptide were given with topical imiquimod. Across weeks 1, 3, 5, 7, 11, 15, 19 and 23, patients received a vaccination each time, eight in all. Trimming cost V 1 base and J 5 bases; bases outside gene matches: 9. Germline assignment: CDR1 SGHRS and CDR2 YFSETQ. This CDR3 region has 16 residues. Source: PBMCs, taken from a glioma patient whose treatment included an IDH1 peptide vaccine. The genes are TRBV5-1 and TRBJ1-1; the match to TRBD1 covers 9 bases. The sequence derives from a man aged 50 to 60 with glioma. The CDR3 bases are TGCGCCAGCAGCTTGCTATTGAGACAGGGGGGAACTGAAGCTTTCTTT. Protein product: CASSLLLRQGGTEAFF.